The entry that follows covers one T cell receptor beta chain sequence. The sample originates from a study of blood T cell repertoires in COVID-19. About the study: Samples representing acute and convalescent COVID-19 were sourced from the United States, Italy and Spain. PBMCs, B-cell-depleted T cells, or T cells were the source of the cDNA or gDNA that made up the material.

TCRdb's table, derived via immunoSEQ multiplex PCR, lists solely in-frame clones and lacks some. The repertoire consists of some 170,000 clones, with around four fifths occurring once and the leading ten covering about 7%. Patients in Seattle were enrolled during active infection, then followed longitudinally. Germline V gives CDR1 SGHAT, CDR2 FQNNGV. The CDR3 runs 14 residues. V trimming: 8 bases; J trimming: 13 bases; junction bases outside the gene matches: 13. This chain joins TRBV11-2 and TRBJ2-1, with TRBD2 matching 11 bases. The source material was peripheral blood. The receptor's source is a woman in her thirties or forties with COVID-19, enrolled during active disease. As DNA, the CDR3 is TGTGCCAGCGACTTTAGCGGGGGGGCCTTCGAACAGTTCTTC. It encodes CASDFSGGAFEQFF.